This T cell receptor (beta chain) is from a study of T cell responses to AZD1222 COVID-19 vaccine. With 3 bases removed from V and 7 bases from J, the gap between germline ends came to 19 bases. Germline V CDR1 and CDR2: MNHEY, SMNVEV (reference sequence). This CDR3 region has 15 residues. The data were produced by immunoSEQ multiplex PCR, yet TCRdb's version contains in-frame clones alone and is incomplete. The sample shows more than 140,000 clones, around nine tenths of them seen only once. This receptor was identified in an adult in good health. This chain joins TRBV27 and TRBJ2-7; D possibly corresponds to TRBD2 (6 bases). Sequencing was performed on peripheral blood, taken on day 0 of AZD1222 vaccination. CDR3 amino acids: CASSLSLGGPGEQYF. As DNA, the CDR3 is TGTGCCAGCAGTTTGAGTCTAGGAGGGCCAGGGGAGCAGTACTTC.